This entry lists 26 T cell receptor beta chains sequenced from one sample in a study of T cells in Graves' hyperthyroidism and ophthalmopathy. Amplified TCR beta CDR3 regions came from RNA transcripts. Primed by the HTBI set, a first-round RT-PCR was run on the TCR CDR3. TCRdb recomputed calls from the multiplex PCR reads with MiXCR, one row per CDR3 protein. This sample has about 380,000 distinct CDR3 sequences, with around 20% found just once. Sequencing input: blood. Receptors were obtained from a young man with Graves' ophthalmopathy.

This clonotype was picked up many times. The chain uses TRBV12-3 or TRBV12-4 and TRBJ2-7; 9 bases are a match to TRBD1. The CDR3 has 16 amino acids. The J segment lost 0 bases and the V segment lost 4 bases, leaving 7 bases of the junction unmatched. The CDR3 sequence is CASSSMTGGYSYEQYF. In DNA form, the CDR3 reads TGTGCCAGCAGTTCCATGACAGGGGGTTACTCCTACGAGCAGTACTTC.

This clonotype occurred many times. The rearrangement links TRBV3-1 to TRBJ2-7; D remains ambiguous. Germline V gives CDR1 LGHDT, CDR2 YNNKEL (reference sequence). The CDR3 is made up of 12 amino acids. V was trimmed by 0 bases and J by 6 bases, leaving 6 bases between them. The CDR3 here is CASSQERTEQYF. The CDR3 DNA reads TGTGCCAGCAGCCAAGAAAGAACCGAGCAGTACTTC.

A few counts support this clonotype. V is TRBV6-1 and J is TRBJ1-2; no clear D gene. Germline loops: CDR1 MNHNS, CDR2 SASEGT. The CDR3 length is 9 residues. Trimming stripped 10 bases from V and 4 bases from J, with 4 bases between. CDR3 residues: CAIPYGYTF. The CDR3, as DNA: TGTGCCATACCCTATGGCTACACCTTC.

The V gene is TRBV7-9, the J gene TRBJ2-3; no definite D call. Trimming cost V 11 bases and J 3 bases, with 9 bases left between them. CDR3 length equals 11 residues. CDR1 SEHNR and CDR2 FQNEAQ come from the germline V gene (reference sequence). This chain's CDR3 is CAGQGTDTQYF. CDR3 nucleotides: TGTGCCGGCCAAGGGACAGATACGCAGTATTTT.

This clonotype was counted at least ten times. The CDR3 spells CASSPGIPDEQYF. The CDR3 DNA is TGTGCCAGCAGCCCCGGTATACCCGACGAGCAGTACTTC. The gene calls are TRBV7-6 and TRBJ2-7; D unclear. CDR1 SGHVS and CDR2 FNYEAQ come from the germline V gene. The V end lost 5 bases, the J end lost 5 bases, and 13 bases lay between the germline ends. CDR3 length: 13 residues.

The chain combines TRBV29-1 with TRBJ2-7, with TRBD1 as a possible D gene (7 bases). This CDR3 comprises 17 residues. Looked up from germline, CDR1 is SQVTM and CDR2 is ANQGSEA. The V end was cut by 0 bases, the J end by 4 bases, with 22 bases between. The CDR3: CSVEDRGGGEYVYEQYF. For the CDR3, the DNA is TGCAGCGTTGAAGATCGCGGAGGGGGCGAATATGTTTACGAGCAGTACTTC.

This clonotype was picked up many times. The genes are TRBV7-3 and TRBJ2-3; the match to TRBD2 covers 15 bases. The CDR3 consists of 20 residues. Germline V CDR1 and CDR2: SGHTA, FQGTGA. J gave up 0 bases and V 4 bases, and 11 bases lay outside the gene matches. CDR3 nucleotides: TGTGCCAGCAGCTCGCCGGGACTAGCGGGGGGCCCGCGTAGCACAGATACGCAGTATTTT. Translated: CASSSPGLAGGPRSTDTQYF.

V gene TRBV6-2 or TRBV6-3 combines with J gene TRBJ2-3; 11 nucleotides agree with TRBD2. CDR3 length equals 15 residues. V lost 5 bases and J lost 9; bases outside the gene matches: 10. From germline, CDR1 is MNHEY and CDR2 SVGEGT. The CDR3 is CASSELAGDFRTQYF. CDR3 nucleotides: TGTGCCAGCAGTGAACTAGCGGGAGACTTTCGGACGCAGTATTTT.

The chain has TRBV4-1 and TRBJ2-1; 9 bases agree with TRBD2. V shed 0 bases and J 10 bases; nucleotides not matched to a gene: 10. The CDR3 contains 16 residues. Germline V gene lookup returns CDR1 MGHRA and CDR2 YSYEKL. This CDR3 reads CASSQDRRGGPGEQFF. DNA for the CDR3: TGCGCCAGCAGCCAAGATCGGCGGGGGGGCCCTGGGGAGCAGTTCTTC.

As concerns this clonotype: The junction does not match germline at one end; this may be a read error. The CDR3 spells CASSDSVVLLAFF. The DNA of the CDR3 is TGTGCCAGCAGTGACTCAGTTGTACTTCTGGCTTTCTTT. This chain links TRBV6-2 or TRBV6-3 with TRBJ1-1; unclear D gene. CDR1 is MNHEY and CDR2 is SVGEGT in the germline V gene. This CDR3 spans 13 amino acids.

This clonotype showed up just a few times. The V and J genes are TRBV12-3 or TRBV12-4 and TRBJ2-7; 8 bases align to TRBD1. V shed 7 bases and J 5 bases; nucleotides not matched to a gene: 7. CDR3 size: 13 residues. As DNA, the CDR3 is TGTGCCAGCAACGGACAGGGCCTTGACGAGCAGTACTTC. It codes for CASNGQGLDEQYF.

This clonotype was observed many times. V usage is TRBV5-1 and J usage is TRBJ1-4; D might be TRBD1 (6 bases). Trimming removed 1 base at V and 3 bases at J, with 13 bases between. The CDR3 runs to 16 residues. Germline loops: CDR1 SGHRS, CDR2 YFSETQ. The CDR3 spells CASSLFRQAANEKLFF. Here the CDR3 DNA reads TGCGCCAGCAGCTTGTTTCGACAGGCTGCTAATGAAAAACTGTTTTTT. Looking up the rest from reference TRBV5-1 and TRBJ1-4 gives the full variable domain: KAGVTQTPRYLIKTRGQQVTLSCSPISGHRSVSWYQQTPGQGLQFLFEYFSETQRNKGNFPGRFSGRQFSNSRSEMNVSTLELGDSALYLCASSLFRQAANEKLFFGSGTQLSVL.

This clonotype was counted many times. CDR3 protein: CASSEANNYGYTF. The DNA for the CDR3 is TGTGCCAGCAGTGAAGCGAATAACTATGGCTACACCTTC. The chain is built from TRBV2 and TRBJ1-2, with D hard to call. Trimming stripped 0 bases from V and 1 base from J, with 3 bases between. Germline CDR1 is SNHLY and CDR2 is FYNNEI. The CDR3 covers 13 residues.

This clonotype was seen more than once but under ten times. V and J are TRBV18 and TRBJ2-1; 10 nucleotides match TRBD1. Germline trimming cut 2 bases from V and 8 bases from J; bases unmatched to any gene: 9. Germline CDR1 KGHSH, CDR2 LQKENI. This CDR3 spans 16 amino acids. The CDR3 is CASSPFGQGVFYEQFF. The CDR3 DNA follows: TGTGCCAGCTCACCATTTGGACAGGGGGTTTTCTATGAGCAGTTCTTC.

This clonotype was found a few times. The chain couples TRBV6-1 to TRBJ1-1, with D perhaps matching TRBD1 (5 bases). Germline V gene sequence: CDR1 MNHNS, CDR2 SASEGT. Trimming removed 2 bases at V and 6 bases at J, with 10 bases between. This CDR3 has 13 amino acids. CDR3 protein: CASSEYRLAEAFF. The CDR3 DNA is TGTGCCAGCAGTGAATACAGGCTCGCTGAAGCTTTCTTT.

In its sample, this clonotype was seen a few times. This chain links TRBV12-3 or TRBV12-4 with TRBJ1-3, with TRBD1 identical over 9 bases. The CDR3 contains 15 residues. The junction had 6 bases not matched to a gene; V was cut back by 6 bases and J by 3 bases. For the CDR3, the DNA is TGTGCCAGCAGCCCCGGGACAGGGTATGGAAACACCATATATTTT. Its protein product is CASSPGTGYGNTIYF.

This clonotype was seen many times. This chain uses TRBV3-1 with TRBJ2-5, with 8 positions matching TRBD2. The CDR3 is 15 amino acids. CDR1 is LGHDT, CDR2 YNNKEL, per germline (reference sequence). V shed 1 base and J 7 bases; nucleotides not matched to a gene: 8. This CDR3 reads CASSQGVGLVPTQYF. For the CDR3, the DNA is TGTGCCAGCAGCCAAGGGGTGGGACTAGTCCCGACCCAGTACTTC.

CDR3 loop: CASSIWTGEFGGYTF. CDR3 sequence (DNA): TGTGCCAGTAGTATTTGGACAGGGGAGTTCGGTGGCTACACCTTC. The chain carries TRBV19 and TRBJ1-2; TRBD1 aligns across 9 bases. The CDR3 is 15 amino acids. Per germline, CDR1 LNHDA and CDR2 SQIVND (reference sequence). V shed 3 bases, J shed 7 bases, and the junction held 9 bases outside the gene matches.

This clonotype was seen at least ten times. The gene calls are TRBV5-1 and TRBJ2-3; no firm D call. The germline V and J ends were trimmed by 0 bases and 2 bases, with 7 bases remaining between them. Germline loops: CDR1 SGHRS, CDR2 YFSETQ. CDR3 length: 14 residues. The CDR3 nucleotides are TGCGCCAGCAGCTTGGAGAAGCACACAGATACGCAGTATTTT. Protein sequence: CASSLEKHTDTQYF.

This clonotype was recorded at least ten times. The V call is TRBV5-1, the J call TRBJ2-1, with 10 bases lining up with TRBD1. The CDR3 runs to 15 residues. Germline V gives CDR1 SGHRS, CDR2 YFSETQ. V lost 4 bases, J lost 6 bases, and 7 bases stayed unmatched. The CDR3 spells CASSTEGTGVNEQFF. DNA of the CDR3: TGCGCCAGCAGCACGGAAGGGACAGGGGTCAATGAGCAGTTCTTC.

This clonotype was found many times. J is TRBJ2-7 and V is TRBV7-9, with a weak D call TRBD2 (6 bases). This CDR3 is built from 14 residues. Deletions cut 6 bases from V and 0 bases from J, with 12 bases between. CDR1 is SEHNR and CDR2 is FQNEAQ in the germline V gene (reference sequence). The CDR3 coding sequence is TGTGCCAGCAGTACGGGACTCCTCTCCTACGAGCAGTACTTC. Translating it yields CASSTGLLSYEQYF.

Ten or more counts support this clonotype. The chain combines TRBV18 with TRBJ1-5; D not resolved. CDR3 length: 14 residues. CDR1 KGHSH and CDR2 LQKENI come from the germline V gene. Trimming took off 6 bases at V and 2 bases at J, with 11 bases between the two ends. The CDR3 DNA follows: TGTGCCAGCTCGCTGGACGGACGCAATCAGCCCCAGCATTTT. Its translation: CASSLDGRNQPQHF.

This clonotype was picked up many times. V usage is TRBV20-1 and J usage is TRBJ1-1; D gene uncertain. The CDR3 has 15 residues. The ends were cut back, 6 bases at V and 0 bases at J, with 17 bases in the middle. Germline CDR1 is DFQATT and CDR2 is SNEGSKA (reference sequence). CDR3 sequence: CSAPDTRSMNTEAFF. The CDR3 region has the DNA TGCAGTGCACCAGACACCAGGTCCATGAACACTGAAGCTTTCTTT.

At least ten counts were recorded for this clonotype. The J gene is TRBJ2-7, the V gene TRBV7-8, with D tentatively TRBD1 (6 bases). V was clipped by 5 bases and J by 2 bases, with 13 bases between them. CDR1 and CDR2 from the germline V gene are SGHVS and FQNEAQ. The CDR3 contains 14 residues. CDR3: CASSAGTPAYEQYF. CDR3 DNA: TGTGCCAGCAGCGCCGGGACACCAGCCTACGAGCAGTACTTC.

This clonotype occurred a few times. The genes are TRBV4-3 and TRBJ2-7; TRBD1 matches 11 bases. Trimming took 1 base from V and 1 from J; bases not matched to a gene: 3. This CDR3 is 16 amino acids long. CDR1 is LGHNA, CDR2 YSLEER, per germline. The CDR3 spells CASSQAGDRGSYEQYF. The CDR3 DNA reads TGCGCCAGCAGCCAAGCAGGGGACAGGGGGTCCTACGAGCAGTACTTC.

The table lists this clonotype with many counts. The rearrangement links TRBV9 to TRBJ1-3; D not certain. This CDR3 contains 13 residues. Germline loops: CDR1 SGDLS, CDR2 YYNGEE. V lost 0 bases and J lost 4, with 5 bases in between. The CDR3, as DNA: TGTGCCAGCAGCGTAGGTGGGGGAAACACCATATATTTT. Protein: CASSVGGGNTIYF.